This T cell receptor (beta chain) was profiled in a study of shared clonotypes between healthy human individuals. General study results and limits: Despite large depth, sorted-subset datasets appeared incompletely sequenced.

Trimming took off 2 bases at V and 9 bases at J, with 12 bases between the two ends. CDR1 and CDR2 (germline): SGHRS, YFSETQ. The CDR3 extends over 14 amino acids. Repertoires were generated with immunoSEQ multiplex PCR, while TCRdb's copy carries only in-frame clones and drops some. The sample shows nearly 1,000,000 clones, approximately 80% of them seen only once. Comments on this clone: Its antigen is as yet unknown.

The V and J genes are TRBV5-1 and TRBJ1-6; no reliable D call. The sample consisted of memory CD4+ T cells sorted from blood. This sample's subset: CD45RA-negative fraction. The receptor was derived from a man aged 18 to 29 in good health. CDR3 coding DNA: TGCGCCAGCAGCTTCGGACCCGAAGGTTCACCCCTCCACTTT. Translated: CASSFGPEGSPLHF.